The 27 T cell receptor beta chains listed next were all sequenced from one sample in a study of T-cell reconstitution after alpha-beta-depleted transplantation in children. TCRbeta library preparation incorporated unique molecular identifiers. MiXCR, applied by TCRdb to the PCR reads, yields one record per CDR3 protein. This table has about 600,000 distinct CDR3 sequences, about 21% appearing once. Sequencing used PBMCs, mostly from graft donor cells, obtained 360 days after TCRalphabeta/CD19-depleted stem cell transplant. These TCRs come from a boy under two years old who had a stem cell transplant for acute myeloid leukemia, so the T cells may come from the graft donor.

This clonotype came up many times. This rearrangement joins TRBV4-3 to TRBJ2-2; the D gene is possibly TRBD1 (6 bases). V shed 6 bases and J shed 1 base, with 12 bases lying between them. Germline V gives CDR1 LGHNA, CDR2 YSLEER. CDR3 length equals 15 residues. CDR3 nucleotide sequence: TGCGCCAGCAGTCCGGGACACCTGAACACCGGGGAGCTGTTTTTT. Its protein is CASSPGHLNTGELFF.

This clonotype was found many times. One end of the junction fails to match germline, which may point to a read error. The rearrangement joins TRBV7-9 to TRBJ2-5; the match to TRBD2 covers 9 bases. The CDR3 is made up of 14 amino acids. Germline V gene data show CDR1 as SEHNR and CDR2 as FQNEAQ (reference sequence). CDR3 DNA: TGTGCCAGCAGCCTAGCGGGGTCCAAAGAGACCCAGTACTTC. Translation gives CASSLAGSKETQYF.

This clonotype was observed a few times. CDR3 nucleotide sequence: TGTGCCAGCAGTTACGGGCCGGGTGGGAAGACTGAAGCTTTCTTT. Translation: CASSYGPGGKTEAFF. The rearrangement links TRBV6-5 to TRBJ1-1; D is unresolved. CDR1 and CDR2 (germline): MNHEY, SVGAGI. The CDR3 contains 15 residues. Trimming shortened V by 2 bases and J by 5 bases, and 15 bases separated the two germline ends.

Notes on this clonotype: This may be a read error: a much more frequent sequence differs by one nucleotide. The rearrangement joins TRBV20-1 to TRBJ1-4; tentatively, D is TRBD1 (5 bases). This CDR3 comprises 17 residues. The germline gives CDR1 DFQATT, CDR2 SNEGSKA (reference sequence). CDR3 sequence: CCAREPDPGLSFGKLFF. In DNA form, the CDR3 reads TGCTGTGCTAGAGAGCCGGATCCGGGACTGAGTTTTGGAAAACTGTTTTTT.

This clonotype was seen only a few times. The J gene is TRBJ2-2, the V gene TRBV3-1; 10 bases are a match to TRBD1. The V segment lost 2 bases and the J segment 4 bases; nucleotides outside the gene matches: 10. This CDR3 has 18 residues. CDR1 is LGHDT, CDR2 YNNKEL, per germline (reference sequence). The CDR3 DNA reads TGTGCCAGCAGCCAAACCTGGGGACAGGGGATTTCCACCGGGGAGCTGTTTTTT. Its translation: CASSQTWGQGISTGELFF.

J is TRBJ2-7 and V is TRBV4-3; maybe TRBD1 (6 bases). Looked up from germline, CDR1 is LGHNA and CDR2 is YSLEER. V was trimmed by 0 bases and J by 4 bases, leaving 16 bases between them. This CDR3 contains 16 residues. CDR3 in DNA: TGCGCCAGCAGCCAAGATAGGGACACCGAGGGGTACGAGCAGTACTTC. Translated, it gives CASSQDRDTEGYEQYF.

This chain links TRBV27 with TRBJ1-1; D remains unclear. The CDR3 loop spans 14 amino acids. V gave up 2 bases and J gave up 0 bases, with 7 bases separating them. Germline CDR1 is MNHEY and CDR2 is SMNVEV (reference sequence). The CDR3 nucleotides read TGTGCCAGCAGTTTAACCATTCTGAACACTGAAGCTTTCTTT. Translation gives CASSLTILNTEAFF.

CDR3 sequence (DNA): TGTGCCAGCAGCCCTACGAGGGCCACGAACACCGGGGAGCTGTTTTTT. Translated, it gives CASSPTRATNTGELFF. The genes are TRBV3-1 and TRBJ2-2; perhaps TRBD2 as D (5 bases). In germline, CDR1 is LGHDT, CDR2 YNNKEL (reference sequence). The CDR3 sequence is 16 residues long. Trimming left V 4 bases short and J 0 bases short, with 12 bases between.

This clonotype was counted ten times or more. The chain joins TRBV7-6 to TRBJ2-3; TRBD1 might be the D (5 bases). Germline lookup yields CDR1 SGHVS and CDR2 FNYEAQ. V was cut by 4 bases and J by 0 bases, with 20 bases left in between. The CDR3 loop spans 18 amino acids. The CDR3 region has the DNA TGTGCCAGCAGCTCCGATCTATGGACGGACAATAGCACAGATACGCAGTATTTT. Its protein is CASSSDLWTDNSTDTQYF.

This clonotype was counted at least ten times. The rearrangement uses TRBV20-1 and TRBJ2-7; 7 bases align to TRBD1. Germline CDR1 reads DFQATT; CDR2 reads SNEGSKA (reference sequence). V was pared by 6 bases and J by 3 bases, with 2 bases of the junction left unmatched. This CDR3 spans 11 amino acids. CDR3 residues: CSARDSYEQYV. The CDR3 coding sequence is TGCAGTGCAAGGGACAGCTACGAGCAGTACGTC.

This chain joins TRBV20-1 and TRBJ1-5; no definite D call. Germline assignment: CDR1 DFQATT and CDR2 SNEGSKA (reference sequence). The germline V and J ends were trimmed by 2 bases and 0 bases, with 17 bases remaining between them. The CDR3 is 17 residues long. CDR3: CSARRTGDVYSNQPQHF. The DNA of the CDR3 is TGCAGTGCTAGACGGACTGGAGATGTTTATAGCAATCAGCCCCAGCATTTT.

The DNA of the CDR3 is TGTGCCAGCAGCTTAGATAACAGGGCGTTTTATGGCTACACCTTC. Translation: CASSLDNRAFYGYTF. V usage is TRBV7-6 and J usage is TRBJ1-2, with D possibly being TRBD1 (6 bases). The CDR3 loop spans 15 amino acids. Germline V gene data show CDR1 as SGHVS and CDR2 as FNYEAQ. Deletions cut 1 base from V and 5 bases from J, with 14 bases between.

In this sample, this clonotype turned up a few times. V is TRBV9 and J is TRBJ2-5; weak D call: TRBD2 (6 bases). CDR1 is SGDLS, CDR2 YYNGEE, per germline. Trimming took off 2 bases at V and 0 bases at J, with 14 bases between the two ends. This CDR3 region has 16 residues. CDR3 sequence (DNA): TGTGCCAGCAGCGTCAACGGGGGACCAGACCAAGAGACCCAGTACTTC. It translates to CASSVNGGPDQETQYF.

There are a few counts of this clonotype. The rearrangement links TRBV29-1 to TRBJ2-7; 7 positions match TRBD1. CDR3 length: 12 amino acids. The V and J ends lost 4 bases and 6 bases, in that order; junction bases with no gene match: 6. In germline, CDR1 is SQVTM, CDR2 ANQGSEA. The CDR3 sequence: CSVAGTAGEQYV. CDR3 nucleotide sequence: TGCAGCGTTGCCGGGACAGCCGGCGAGCAGTACGTC.

There are many counts of this clonotype. The chain joins TRBV4-1 to TRBJ2-1; 7 nucleotides match TRBD2. With V trimmed by 4 bases and J by 4 bases, 7 bases remained unmatched. The germline V gene has CDR1 MGHRA and CDR2 YSYEKL. CDR3 length: 15 residues. The CDR3 bases are TGCGCCAGCAGCCCCGGGACTAACCTATACAATGAGCAGTTCTTC. This codes for CASSPGTNLYNEQFF.

This clonotype was observed a handful of times. The chain carries TRBV20-1 and TRBJ1-3; tentatively, D is TRBD1 (5 bases). The germline gives CDR1 DFQATT, CDR2 SNEGSKA (reference sequence). This CDR3 is 15 amino acids long. Trimming left V 4 bases short and J 0 bases short, with 13 bases between. CDR3 coding DNA: TGCAGTGCTATGAATAACAGGTTCTCTGGAAACACCATATATTTT. Translated: CSAMNNRFSGNTIYF.

The sample holds many counts of this clonotype. The junction shows a germline mismatch at one end, possibly a read error. V is TRBV29-1 and J is TRBJ2-4; D is perhaps TRBD2 (7 bases). Looked up from germline, CDR1 is SQVTM and CDR2 is ANQGSEA. This CDR3 has 11 amino acids. CDR3 nucleotide sequence: TGCAGCGTTGAAGTTTTAGGGGGGGCGGCCTTC. Translation: CSVEVLGGAAF.

The table lists this clonotype with many counts. The gene calls are TRBV20-1 and TRBJ1-4; TRBD1 matches 8 bases. Trimming took 3 bases from V and 5 from J; bases not matched to a gene: 5. The CDR3 runs 14 residues. Germline V CDR1 and CDR2: DFQATT, SNEGSKA (reference sequence). This chain's CDR3 is CSASEDRGNEKLFF. The CDR3 region has the DNA TGCAGTGCTAGCGAAGACAGGGGAAATGAAAAACTGTTTTTT.

The chain joins TRBV5-1 to TRBJ2-4, with 9 bases matching TRBD1. The trim removed 0 bases at V and 0 bases at J, leaving 4 bases unmatched. Germline loops: CDR1 SGHRS, CDR2 YFSETQ. The CDR3 consists of 17 residues. Written as DNA, the CDR3 is TGCGCCAGCAGCTTGGGGACAGGGGCCATAGCCAAAAACATTCAGTACTTC. Translating it yields CASSLGTGAIAKNIQYF.

This clonotype was detected many times. J is TRBJ2-5 and V is TRBV7-3; 11 bases map to TRBD2. Trimming took 0 bases from V and 2 from J; bases not matched to a gene: 5. The CDR3 covers 17 residues. Germline V gene sequence: CDR1 SGHTA, CDR2 FQGTGA. The CDR3 coding sequence is TGTGCCAGCAGCTTAACGTTCCTAGCGGGGGGACAAGAGACCCAGTACTTC. As protein: CASSLTFLAGGQETQYF.

Notes on this clonotype: Possible read error: a much larger clone is one base away. CDR3 bases: TGCGGTGCTAGAGATCGTTTGATAAGCTCCTACAATGAGCAGTTCTTC. This codes for CGARDRLISSYNEQFF. The chain carries TRBV20-1 and TRBJ2-1; no reliable D call. This CDR3 is 16 amino acids long. Germline CDR1 and CDR2: DFQATT and SNEGSKA (reference sequence).

This clonotype was seen at least ten times. The CDR3: CASSLHSSDYGYTF. In nucleotides, the CDR3 is TGTGCCAGCAGCCTTCATTCCTCTGACTATGGCTACACCTTC. The genes are TRBV12-3 or TRBV12-4 and TRBJ1-2, with no clear D. V dropped 6 bases and J dropped 3 bases, with 14 bases sitting between them. The CDR3 consists of 14 residues.

V usage is TRBV12-3 or TRBV12-4 and J usage is TRBJ2-5; 13 bases match TRBD2. This CDR3 region has 16 residues. V shed 6 bases, J shed 4 bases, and the junction held 8 bases outside the gene matches. The CDR3 sequence is CASRPRLAGGVETQYF. The CDR3, as DNA: TGTGCCAGCAGACCGAGACTAGCGGGGGGTGTAGAGACCCAGTACTTC.

V is TRBV20-1 and J is TRBJ2-7; 10 bases line up with TRBD2. CDR1 is DFQATT and CDR2 is SNEGSKA in the germline V gene (reference sequence). This CDR3 contains 13 residues. V gave up 4 bases and J gave up 6 bases; unmatched junction bases: 6. This CDR3 is CSANPGLAIEQYF. The CDR3 bases are TGCAGTGCTAACCCGGGACTAGCGATCGAGCAGTACTTC.

The J gene is TRBJ1-1, the V gene TRBV7-2, with D perhaps TRBD1 (6 bases). The CDR3 spans 15 residues. Germline lookup yields CDR1 SGHTA and CDR2 FQGNSA. The V gene lost 5 bases and the J gene lost 2 bases, with 15 bases spanning the gap. The CDR3 spells CASSTSGTTNTEAFF. The CDR3 nucleotides are TGTGCCAGCAGCACATCCGGGACAACAAACACTGAAGCTTTCTTT. Together with reference TRBV7-2 and TRBJ1-1, the CDR3 gives the full variable domain: GAGVSQSPSNKVTEKGKDVELRCDPISGHTALYWYRQSLGQGLEFLIYFQGNSAPDKSGLPSDRFSAERTGGSVSTLTIQRTQQEDSAVYLCASSTSGTTNTEAFFGQGTRLTVV.

This clonotype came up a few times. This CDR3 reads CASSYAGSESYEQYV. The CDR3, as DNA: TGTGCCAGCAGTTATGCGGGTTCGGAGTCCTACGAGCAGTACGTC. The chain carries TRBV6-5 and TRBJ2-7; maybe TRBD2 (5 bases). This CDR3 is built from 15 residues. Trimming removed 3 bases from V and 1 base from J, with 13 bases in between. The germline gives CDR1 MNHEY, CDR2 SVGAGI.

This clonotype was seen many times. V and J are TRBV20-1 and TRBJ1-1; a possible D gene is TRBD1 (5 bases). Germline V gene lookup returns CDR1 DFQATT and CDR2 SNEGSKA (reference sequence). Deletions cut 5 bases from V and 5 bases from J, with 21 bases between. This CDR3 region has 15 residues. The CDR3, as DNA: TGCAGTGCTGCATCTCTTGGGGCCTCATGGACTGAAGCTTTCTTT. Translated: CSAASLGASWTEAFF.